The sequence of this T cell receptor beta chain was determined in a study of T cell responses to AZD1222 COVID-19 vaccine. Notes on the study in general: Samples come after the peak T cell response, not at day 14. Only a handful of AZD1222 recipients were seropositive at baseline.

As concerns this clone: Its antigen remains unidentified.

Investigators merged groups given second doses at roughly 4 or roughly 12 weeks. Generated by immunoSEQ multiplex PCR, the TCRdb table keeps only in-frame clones and is missing some. The sample holds around 190,000 clones, 90% to 95% seen once. In germline, CDR1 is LGHNA, CDR2 YNFKEQ. Trimming removed 1 base at V and 4 bases at J, with 16 bases between. The CDR3 loop spans 16 amino acids. This sequence joins TRBV4-2 and TRBJ1-2, with a weak D call TRBD1 (5 bases). The clonotype was recovered from an adult who received the AZD1222 COVID-19 vaccine. This specimen was peripheral blood, taken 28 days after the second AZD1222 dose. CDR3 sequence: CASSQALGGRVYGYTF. The CDR3 DNA reads TGTGCCAGCAGCCAAGCCTTGGGGGGGAGAGTCTATGGCTACACCTTC.